What follows is one TCR beta chain and its context. Its specific antigen is unknown. Base qualities were left out, and no much larger clone turns up one base away. V is cut back by 6 bases and J by 12 bases, with 5 bases in the junction unmatched. The CDR3 runs 11 residues from the cysteine to the phenylalanine. Of all the DNA, just the CDR3 is kept, 33 bases in frame from base 1. The germline V gene provides CDR1 MDHEN and CDR2 SYDVKM. The library was obtained by the immunoSEQ multiplex PCR assay. A mixture of 60 forward primers for TCR Vbeta segments and 13 reverse primers for TCR Jbeta segments was used in the multiplex PCR. The CDR3 region of rearranged TCR beta genes was amplified from genomic DNA with a multiplex PCR assay. Amplified TCR beta libraries were sequenced as 87-base-pair reads on the Illumina HiSeq System. As for the original processing: A later analysis counted tens of millions of unique TCR beta chains across the 650 to 800 repertoires, and roughly 11 million of these chains were shared by at least two donors. Raw reads were error-corrected and collapsed into unique sequences by a nearest-neighbor algorithm in which closely related sequences were merged to remove PCR and sequencing errors. To assign V, D and J gene segments, CDR3 sequences were aligned to IMGT reference sequences. For a sequence to be retained, a match of at least six nucleotides to both a V gene segment and a J gene segment was required. Rearrangements were called productive when the CDR3 lacked stop codons and stayed in frame with V and J; all others were non-productive. Following IMGT convention, CDR3 was defined as the stretch from the second conserved V-encoded cysteine to the conserved J-encoded phenylalanine. Sequences without an unambiguous match to a single V gene segment were excluded from the earlier analysis of several hundred of the donors. An earlier analysis of a few hundred of the donors classified V segments as functional when productive rearrangements were above 56.7% and as segregating when the standard deviation between donors was above 5%. To diagnose cytomegalovirus status from the catalog of TCR beta chain sequences, a statistical classification framework was built. A later analysis assigned V and J genes by comparing TCR nucleotide sequences with IMGT/GENE-DB human TR gene sequences. In a later analysis, CDR3 sequences and most-parsimonious VDJ recombination scenarios were assigned using the TCRdist pipeline. In a later analysis, each TCR beta chain was defined by its CDR3 amino acid sequence together with its V-gene family, and reads without a unique V-gene family were excluded. In a later analysis, a few hundred highly shared, low-generation-probability nucleotide sequences were removed to address suspected cross-contamination and a sequencing artifact. A later analysis calculated a clonal expansion index for each public chain from normalized within-repertoire ranks of inferred template counts. Generation probabilities in a later analysis came from a VDJ recombination model fitted to out-of-frame rearrangements, and those results were checked against IGoR. Hypergeometric tests were used in a later analysis to score TCR-TCR, TCR-HLA and TCR-CMV co-occurrence, with a repertoire-size bias correction applied to the TCR pairs. False discovery rates were estimated in a later analysis by permuting HLA or CMV assignments 20 times. In a later analysis, co-occurring TCRs were grouped using DBSCAN, and TCRdist sequence similarity was added for clustering within HLA-allele-positive subsets. Co-occurrence clustering excluded repertoires with fewer than 30,000 or more than 120,000 public chains, plus five with anomalous nucleotide sharing. TCRdb's version of the immuneACCESS table is confined to in-frame rearrangements and falls short of the full clone set. An unresolved V gene accounts for under half of the shortfall where checked; the remainder is of unknown origin. V and J calls plus clone size are reproduced from that table; the DNA served to infer D and trimming. Here the sample has 100,000 to 150,000 clones; 80% occur a single time. Approximately 10% of the sample belongs to the ten largest clones.

The cohort was made up of about 670 healthy bone marrow donors. All cohort members were sampled while nominally healthy, although unrecorded immune exposures were likely present. The donor was CMV seropositive and belonged to the group of around 300 seropositive cohort members. Each donor provided a peripheral blood sample, and peripheral blood mononuclear cells were used for TCR beta sequencing. The Qiagen DNeasy Blood Extraction Kit was used to extract genomic DNA from the blood cell samples. The sample belongs to a study of cytomegalovirus exposure and HLA in healthy donors (dated by TCRdb to about 2017). Describing the broader study: An earlier analysis of approximately 590 of the donors reported more than 250 Gb of sequence data and 100 million to 130 million unique TCR beta sequences from about 179 million T cells. Donor age, sex, ethnicity and CMV serostatus were collected together with the repertoire data. Of the approximately 400 genotyped donors, 81% fell in the genetic ancestry cluster associated with self-reported Caucasian donors. The number of donors typed differed by locus, with 629-630 for A, B, C, DRB1 and DQB1, more than 500 for DQA1, nearly 610 for DPA1, and roughly 450 for DPB1. To decide whether each TCR beta V gene segment behaved as functional or pseudogenic, an earlier analysis of some 570 of the donors relied on high-throughput TCR beta sequencing. In a later analysis, previously published TCR beta repertoires from several hundred donors were re-analyzed and high-resolution HLA genotyping was added so that TCR occurrence patterns could be studied. Four or five DR-DQ haplotypes were handled as single units for association and clustering because linkage in the cohort was strong. Among around 400 genotyped donors of the cohort, an average of around 250,000 unique TCR beta nucleotide sequences was sequenced per donor, of which roughly 18% were non-productive. Genome-wide SNP genotypes for about 55% of the 666 donors were used in a later genetic analysis, which treated that subset as a discovery cohort. Both class I and class II loci were covered by HLA typing, at four-digit resolution. In the later analysis, no new phenotypic data were used to find candidate immune exposures; instead, reliance was placed on TCR beta sequences and their occurrence across donors. The study was designed to test whether signatures of past pathogen exposure could be identified by cataloging public T cell receptors. All discovery cohort repertoires had been generated using a single sequencing platform. To predict cytomegalovirus infection status, the study combined high-throughput TCR immunosequencing, statistical association of individual TCRs with disease status, and machine learning. The study profiled the T cell repertoires of 500 to 800 subjects by immunosequencing and related them to cytomegalovirus serostatus. An early release that covered around 590 HLA-typed donors contained approximately 300 gigabases of sequencing data and approximately 85 million unique TCR sequences. Along with the approximately 700-subject first cohort, a separate validation cohort of over a hundred different subjects was used. Beyond this particular receptor, the publication reports: A later genetic analysis reported fewer N-insertions in productive TCRs among donors in an Asian-associated ancestry cluster than the roughly 640-donor mean. A further reported finding was that TCR beta sequences accurately predicted the HLA-A and HLA-B alleles for most subjects in the first cohort. A later analysis reported that several top co-occurrence clusters appeared linked to parvovirus B19, influenza, CMV and Epstein-Barr virus. In a later analysis, the rate of TCR association differed among HLA loci, with DRB1 alleles having the most associated TCRs and HLA-C alleles having the fewest. A cluster of highly shared sequence variants was judged likely to be a technical artifact of the sequencing pipeline. Across donors, most TCR sequences were observed very rarely, whereas some public TCRs were present in many individuals. The authors suggested that the approach could potentially be extended to other disease states and immunological phenotypes. This cohort had only TCR beta chains sequenced, and the lack of alpha or paired-chain data limited which features could be detected. Strong co-occurrence of HLA alleles, especially DR and DQ, made assigning TCR associations to individual alleles difficult. The earlier analysis of 450 to 700 of the donors excluded approximately 17 rarely observed V segments, including chromosome 9 orphons, because counts were too low. In a later analysis, HLA-associated TCR beta chains were found to be more clonally expanded and to have lower generation probabilities than equally common non-associated chains. Specific HLA alleles were associated with over 15,000 TCR beta sequences at a false discovery rate of 0.05 in a later analysis. According to a later analysis, most CMV-associated TCR beta chains appeared to be HLA-restricted, and the HLA associations seemed to be driven largely by CMV exposure. Because HLA typing was unavailable for some donors at each locus, only the typed subset was used in association tests. The only immune exposure information available for the cohort was CMV serostatus. V-gene and J-gene trimming of TCR beta chains was associated with a missense DCLRE1C variant in a later genetic analysis, and the association was replicated in an independent cohort. Three of the identified cytomegalovirus-associated TCR beta chains were confirmed in vitro to be specific for cytomegalovirus antigens. An earlier analysis of several hundred of the donors showed that most TCR beta V segments appeared in productive rearrangements either about 90% or about 30% of the time, which broadly matched IMGT annotations. The classifier was reported to diagnose cytomegalovirus status with high specificity and sensitivity in both the original and validation cohorts. Some IMGT-functional V segments, including TRBV6-2 and TRBV6-3, could not be distinguished by the 87-base-pair reads and were therefore excluded. Correlated functional status among segregating V segments might reflect linkage disequilibrium, but an unknown experimental factor could not be ruled out. The study gave a list of about 170 TCR beta chains associated with cytomegalovirus. Roughly uniform sequencing depth across donors was assumed in presence/absence analyses, although this assumption may not hold.

Recombination connected TRBV28 to TRBJ1-2; TRBD1 agrees with 9 junctional bases. Sequences were obtained from PBMCs. The receptor's source is a man between 25 and 39 years old in good health and CMV-seropositive. CDR3 protein: CASSRQGEDTF. The nucleotides are TGTGCCAGCAGCCGACAGGGGGAGGACACCTTC.